The clone carrying this T cell receptor (beta chain) was counted between two and nine times. What it binds is unknown. After isolation, RNA underwent reverse transcription to generate cDNA as the sequencing template. Data came from immunoSEQ multiplex PCR; TCRdb stores just in-frame clones and leaves some out. The sample carries more than 200,000 clones, 67% recorded once. Lesional scalp tissue (obtained by punch biopsy) and peripheral blood were collected from alopecia areata patients. Sorted out of PBMCs were CD4+ T cells and CD8+ T cells. This entry comes from a study of CD8+ T cells in alopecia areata. Findings and caveats of the study: Sequences from scalp samples also cover resident alphabeta T cells of normal skin.

Trimming left V 7 bases short and J 5 bases short, with 14 bases between. The CDR3 covers 13 residues. Germline V CDR1 and CDR2: SQVTM, ANQGSEA. The input for sequencing was CD4+ T cells sorted from blood, taken at week 0. This chain links TRBV29-1 with TRBJ1-4, with D unresolved. The clonotype comes from a human donor with alopecia areata. CDR3 nucleotide sequence: TGCAGCGCCGTAGGGCCCTTAAATGAAAAACTGTTTTTT. Translated, it gives CSAVGPLNEKLFF.